This T cell receptor beta chain was captured by sequencing in a study of tumor-infiltrating lymphocytes in primary liver carcinoma. Study background: Through surgical resection, the patients' primary liver carcinoma was treated. Findings and caveats of the study: Bulk samples went unsorted, so CD4+ and CD8+ repertoires were not compared. Top-250-clone fractions were significantly higher in tumors than in blood (p = 0.039). Tumor region pairs showed greater overlap than either tumor-adjacent or tumor-blood pairs did.

Germline DNA was also extracted, and blood RNA was taken from unsorted whole blood. TCR beta cDNA came from about 500 ng total RNA, primed with a constant-region primer. Libraries covering TCR beta were generated through three nested multiplex PCR rounds (using a slightly modified ARM-PCR). Researchers ran the first two PCR rounds for approximately 9 cycles each with TRBV1-TRBV30 forward primers and a C-beta reverse primer. TCRdb re-called the multiplex PCR reads with MiXCR, one entry per CDR3 protein. The sample yields fewer than 350,000 distinct CDR3 sequences, roughly two thirds seen once. Germline CDR1 reads ENHRY; CDR2 reads SYGVKD. The CDR3 spans 18 residues. The V end lost 0 bases, the J end lost 0 bases, and 12 bases lay between the germline ends. On this clonotype: Its antigen is currently unknown.

This TCR came from a man aged 35-49 years with primary liver carcinoma and hepatitis B virus infection. The specimen sequenced was peripheral blood. The chain employs TRBV10-3 and TRBJ2-6, with D possibly TRBD2 on 7 matching bases. The CDR3: CAISESRGANSGANVLTF. The CDR3 nucleotides are TGTGCCATCAGTGAGTCCCGGGGGGCGAACTCTGGGGCCAACGTCCTGACTTTC.